The 24 T cell receptor beta chains presented below share a single source sample, sequenced in a study of shared clonotypes between healthy human individuals. In the naive CD8 group, cells lacked CD45RO and were positively selected for CCR7, so terminally differentiated effector memory CD45RA+ cells were left out. Assay used: immunoSEQ multiplex PCR; TCRdb lists only in-frame clones, some missing. The sample yields nearly 2 million clones, roughly 94% seen once. The sample comprised naive CD8+ T cells sorted from blood. The receptors stem from a man in his late teens or twenties in good health.

The chain has TRBV27 and TRBJ2-1; 10 nucleotides agree with TRBD2. CDR1 and CDR2 (germline): MNHEY, SMNVEV (reference sequence). The CDR3 is 16 residues long. The V gene end was trimmed by 3 bases and the J gene end by 5 bases; junction bases not matched to a gene: 7. CDR3 bases: TGTGCCAGCAGTTTGTTTCAACTAGCGGGACACAATGAGCAGTTCTTC. It codes for CASSLFQLAGHNEQFF.

The chain uses TRBV2 and TRBJ2-5, with 8 nucleotides matching TRBD1. Germline V CDR1 and CDR2: SNHLY, FYNNEI. Unmatched junction bases numbered 6, after V lost 1 base and J lost 2 bases. The CDR3 is 16 residues long. The CDR3 bases are TGTGCCAGCAGTGAAGGTTCCGGGACAGGACAAGAGACCCAGTACTTC. This gives the protein CASSEGSGTGQETQYF.

The chain employs TRBV7-9 and TRBJ2-1, with TRBD2 matching over 8 bases. Germline V gene sequence: CDR1 SEHNR, CDR2 FQNEAQ (reference sequence). The CDR3 is 16 amino acids. V lost 5 bases to trimming and J lost 3 bases; unmatched junction nucleotides: 9. The CDR3 spells CASSPFVSGVYNEQFF. For the CDR3, the DNA is TGTGCCAGCAGCCCCTTTGTTAGCGGGGTCTACAATGAGCAGTTCTTC.

V usage is TRBV5-6 and J usage is TRBJ2-3, with a tentative D call TRBD2 (5 bases). The CDR3 totals 17 residues. Trimming cost V 0 bases and J 2 bases, with 16 bases left between them. Germline-derived CDR1 and CDR2 are SGHDT and YYEEEE. CDR3 in amino acids: CASSLGVGDITTDTQYF. The CDR3 DNA reads TGTGCCAGCAGCTTGGGGGTCGGGGATATTACCACAGATACGCAGTATTTT.

This chain links TRBV5-6 with TRBJ1-3; D is unresolved. V dropped 0 bases and J dropped 1 base, with 8 bases sitting between them. The CDR3 covers 15 residues. Looked up from germline, CDR1 is SGHDT and CDR2 is YYEEEE. CDR3 protein: CASSLVDASGNTIYF. The DNA of the CDR3 is TGTGCCAGCAGCTTGGTGGACGCGTCTGGAAACACCATATATTTT.

The V and J genes are TRBV27 and TRBJ2-5, with TRBD1 as a possible D gene (6 bases). The length of the CDR3 is 14 residues. V lost 5 bases, J lost 5 bases, and 15 bases lay in between. Germline CDR1 reads MNHEY; CDR2 reads SMNVEV (reference sequence). The CDR3 protein is CASSPRGGVETQYF. Written as DNA, the CDR3 is TGTGCCAGCAGTCCCCGTGGGGGCGTGGAGACCCAGTACTTC.

The J gene is TRBJ2-7, the V gene TRBV10-3; TRBD1 might be the D (6 bases). The germline V gene encodes CDR1 ENHRY and CDR2 SYGVKD. Between the trimmed V and J ends, which lost 11 bases and 3 bases, there was a span of 17 bases. This CDR3 comprises 13 residues. CDR3 nucleotide sequence: TGTGCCTTCGCGGCAGGGGCAGGCTACGAGCAGTACTTC. It yields the protein CAFAAGAGYEQYF.

The rearrangement links TRBV15 to TRBJ1-5; D is undetermined. CDR3 length: 14 amino acids. The ends were cut back, 2 bases at V and 1 base at J, with 6 bases in the middle. Germline CDR1 LNHNV, CDR2 YYDKDF (reference sequence). CDR3 protein: CATSRLDSNQPQHF. CDR3 DNA sequence: TGTGCCACCAGCAGATTGGACAGCAATCAGCCCCAGCATTTT.

As to this clone: One end of the junction is discordant with germline, which a read error may explain. The chain couples TRBV18 to TRBJ2-3; tentative D call: TRBD1 (5 bases). Per germline, CDR1 KGHSH and CDR2 LQKENI. The CDR3 is 17 residues long. Here the CDR3 DNA reads TGTGCCAGCTCACTCAAGACAGAGCCGTCATTAGCAGATACGCAGTCTTTT. It encodes CASSLKTEPSLADTQSF.

CDR3 DNA sequence: TGCAGCGTTGCGGAGGAGAACCAAGAGACCCAGTACTTC. Translation gives CSVAEENQETQYF. The genes are TRBV29-1 and TRBJ2-5; perhaps TRBD2 as D (5 bases). The CDR3 is 13 amino acids. Trimming took 4 bases from V and 0 from J, leaving 9 bases between them. Germline CDR1 and CDR2: SQVTM and ANQGSEA.

CDR3 protein: CASRPLETAFYNSPLHF. The CDR3 DNA follows: TGTGCCAGCAGGCCTCTAGAGACAGCTTTCTATAATTCACCCCTCCACTTT. This rearrangement joins TRBV2 to TRBJ1-6; D is possibly TRBD1 (5 bases). CDR1 SNHLY and CDR2 FYNNEI come from the germline V gene. This CDR3 comprises 17 residues. V dropped 6 bases and J dropped 3 bases, with 18 bases sitting between them. The full variable domain, in which reference TRBV2 and TRBJ1-6 provide the parts outside the CDR3, is EPEVTQTPSHQVTQMGQEVILRCVPISNHLYFYWYRQILGQKVEFLVSFYNNEISEKSEIFDDQFSVERPDGSNFTLKIRSTKLEDSAMYFCASRPLETAFYNSPLHFGNGTRLTVT.

This rearrangement joins TRBV11-2 to TRBJ2-1; D is uncertain. In germline, CDR1 is SGHAT, CDR2 FQNNGV. V was trimmed by 2 bases and J by 9 bases, leaving 8 bases between them. The CDR3 has 12 amino acids. As DNA, the CDR3 is TGTGCCAGCAGCTTATCGGTGAGTGAGCAGTTCTTC. Translation gives CASSLSVSEQFF.

This clone was observed a handful of times. The chain employs TRBV27 and TRBJ1-5; 7 nucleotides align to TRBD1. In germline, CDR1 is MNHEY, CDR2 SMNVEV (reference sequence). Trimming removed 5 bases from V and 0 bases from J; junction bases left unmatched: 4. The CDR3 is 15 residues long. The CDR3 loop is CASSPWTGSNQPQHF. The CDR3, as DNA: TGTGCCAGCAGTCCATGGACAGGTAGCAATCAGCCCCAGCATTTT.

The rearrangement links TRBV7-9 to TRBJ2-3; tentative D call: TRBD1 (5 bases). With 1 base removed from V and 3 bases from J, the gap between germline ends came to 20 bases. The CDR3 consists of 18 residues. CDR1 is SEHNR and CDR2 is FQNEAQ in the germline V gene (reference sequence). The DNA for the CDR3 is TGTGCCAGCAGCTTAGACCTCAACCTTGGGGCCCTAACAGATACGCAGTATTTT. This gives the protein CASSLDLNLGALTDTQYF.

Comment on this clone: Other DNA sequences in the same sample also yield this CDR3. This chain joins TRBV28 and TRBJ2-7; perhaps TRBD1 as D (7 bases). Trimming removed 3 bases from V and 2 bases from J, with 11 bases in between. The CDR3 consists of 14 residues. CDR1 is MDHEN and CDR2 is SYDVKM in the germline V gene. Here the CDR3 reads CASSLAGQTYEQYF. The CDR3 DNA reads TGTGCCAGCAGTTTGGCGGGACAGACCTACGAGCAGTACTTC.

V gene TRBV19 combines with J gene TRBJ2-2; D gene ambiguous. Per germline, CDR1 LNHDA and CDR2 SQIVND (reference sequence). Between the trimmed V and J ends, which lost 5 bases and 0 bases, there was a span of 7 bases. The CDR3 is made up of 14 amino acids. For the CDR3, the DNA is TGTGCCAGTAGTGTGGTCGCGAACACCGGGGAGCTGTTTTTT. Encoded protein: CASSVVANTGELFF. Drawing the rest from reference TRBV19 and TRBJ2-2, the complete variable domain is DGGITQSPKYLFRKEGQNVTLSCEQNLNHDAMYWYRQDPGQGLRLIYYSQIVNDFQKGDIAEGYSVSREKKESFPLTVTSAQKNPTAFYLCASSVVANTGELFFGEGSRLTVL.

Remarks on this clone: Additional DNA sequences in this sample encode the identical CDR3. The J gene is TRBJ2-7, the V gene TRBV5-1; 11 bases line up with TRBD2. Germline V gene sequence: CDR1 SGHRS, CDR2 YFSETQ. V dropped 4 bases and J dropped 4; count of bases not matched to a gene: 4. The CDR3 loop spans 14 amino acids. The CDR3 sequence is CASSPGTSGYEQYF. In DNA form, the CDR3 reads TGCGCCAGCAGCCCTGGGACTAGCGGATACGAGCAGTACTTC.

The J gene is TRBJ1-1, the V gene TRBV18; D call uncertain. The CDR3 totals 13 residues. Trimming cost V 6 bases and J 3 bases, with 11 bases left between them. The germline V gene encodes CDR1 KGHSH and CDR2 LQKENI. In nucleotides, the CDR3 is TGTGCCAGCTCGACCCCGAGGCACACTGAAGCTTTCTTT. Encoded protein: CASSTPRHTEAFF.

The J gene is TRBJ2-7, the V gene TRBV27, with TRBD1 matching over 10 bases. The germline V gene encodes CDR1 MNHEY and CDR2 SMNVEV (reference sequence). This CDR3 has 15 amino acids. The V gene end was trimmed by 6 bases and the J gene end by 3 bases; junction bases not matched to a gene: 8. CDR3 loop: CASSQVGTGDYEQYF. In nucleotides, the CDR3 is TGTGCCAGCAGCCAGGTCGGGACAGGGGACTACGAGCAGTACTTC.

The J gene is TRBJ2-7, the V gene TRBV23-1, with no clear D. TRBV23-1 carries the ORF label, with uncertain function. The CDR3 has 17 residues. Trimming shortened V by 3 bases and J by 0 bases, and 18 bases separated the two germline ends. The DNA of the CDR3 is TGCGCCAGCAGTCATCGTGGCGAGCAGGTCAGCTCCTACGAGCAGTACTTC. The encoded protein is CASSHRGEQVSSYEQYF.

CDR3 nucleotides: TGTGCCAGCAGTCCCACATCCTCCTACGAGCAGTACTTC. Its protein is CASSPTSSYEQYF. The chain uses TRBV27 and TRBJ2-7, with unresolved D. CDR1 is MNHEY and CDR2 is SMNVEV in the germline V gene (reference sequence). Between the trimmed V and J ends, which lost 5 bases and 0 bases, there was a span of 8 bases. This CDR3 contains 13 residues.

The chain combines TRBV6-6 with TRBJ1-4; D is perhaps TRBD1 (6 bases). Between the trimmed V and J ends, which lost 7 bases and 9 bases, there was a span of 18 bases. Germline CDR1 and CDR2: MNHNY and SVGAGI (reference sequence). The CDR3 has 14 residues. Written as DNA, the CDR3 is TGTGCCAGCACTCAAGGGGGGTATTTGAAAAAACTGTTTTTT. The encoded protein is CASTQGGYLKKLFF.

The chain recombines TRBV6-5 with TRBJ2-7; no clear D. Germline lookup yields CDR1 MNHEY and CDR2 SVGAGI. V was trimmed by 6 bases and J by 3 bases, leaving 18 bases between them. The CDR3 consists of 15 residues. CDR3 coding DNA: TGTGCCAGCAGAAAAGACTCGTTCCCCCTCTACGAGCAGTACTTC. Translated, it gives CASRKDSFPLYEQYF.

The V and J genes are TRBV21-1 and TRBJ2-7; the table assigns TRBD2, which was not confirmed against the DNA. TRBV21-1 is an annotated pseudogene. The CDR3 runs to 15 residues. DNA of the CDR3: TGTGCCAGCAGCAAAGTAATCGGGAAGGTCTACGAGCAGTACTTC. It translates to CASSKVIGKVYEQYF.